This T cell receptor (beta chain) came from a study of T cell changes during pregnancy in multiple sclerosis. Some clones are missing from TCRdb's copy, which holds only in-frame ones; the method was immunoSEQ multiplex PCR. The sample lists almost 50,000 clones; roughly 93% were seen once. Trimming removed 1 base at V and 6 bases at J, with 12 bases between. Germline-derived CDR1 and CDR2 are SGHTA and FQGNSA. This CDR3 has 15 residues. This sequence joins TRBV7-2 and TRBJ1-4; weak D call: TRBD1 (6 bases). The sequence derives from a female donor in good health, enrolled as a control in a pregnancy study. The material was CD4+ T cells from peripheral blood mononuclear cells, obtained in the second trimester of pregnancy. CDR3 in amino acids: CASSLGSGEYEKLFF. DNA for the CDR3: TGTGCCAGCAGCTTAGGTTCAGGGGAGTATGAAAAACTGTTTTTT.